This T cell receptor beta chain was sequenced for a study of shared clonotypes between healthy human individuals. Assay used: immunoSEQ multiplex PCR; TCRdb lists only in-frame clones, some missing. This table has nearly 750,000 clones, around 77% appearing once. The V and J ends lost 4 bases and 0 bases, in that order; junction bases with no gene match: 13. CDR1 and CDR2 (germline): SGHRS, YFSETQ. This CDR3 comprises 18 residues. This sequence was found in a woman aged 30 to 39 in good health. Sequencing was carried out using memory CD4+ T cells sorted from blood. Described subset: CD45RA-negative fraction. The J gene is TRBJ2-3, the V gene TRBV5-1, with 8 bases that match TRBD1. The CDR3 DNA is TGCGCCAGCAGCGAAGGACAGGGAGGACTCACTAGCACAGATACGCAGTATTTT. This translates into CASSEGQGGLTSTDTQYF.